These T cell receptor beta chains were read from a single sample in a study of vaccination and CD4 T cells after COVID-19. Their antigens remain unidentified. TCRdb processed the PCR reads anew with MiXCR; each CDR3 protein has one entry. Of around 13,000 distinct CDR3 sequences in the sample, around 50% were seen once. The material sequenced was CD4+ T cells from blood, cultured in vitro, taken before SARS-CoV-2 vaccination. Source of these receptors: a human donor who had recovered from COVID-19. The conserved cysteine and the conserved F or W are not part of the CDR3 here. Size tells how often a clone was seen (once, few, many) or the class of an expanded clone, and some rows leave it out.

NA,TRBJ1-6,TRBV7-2,ASSLAQAGGNSPLH
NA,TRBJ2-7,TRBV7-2,ASSLDGDSYEQY
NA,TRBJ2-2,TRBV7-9,ASSLFTSNTGELF
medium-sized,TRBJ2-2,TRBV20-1,SARAGVGELF
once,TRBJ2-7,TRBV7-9,ASSLEGGSGYEQY
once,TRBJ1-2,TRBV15,ATSREGRGDLGGYT
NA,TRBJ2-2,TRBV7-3,ASSPIPGQTGELF
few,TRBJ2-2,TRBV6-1,ASRLGGTGATGELF
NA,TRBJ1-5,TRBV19,ASKAQDRGRVNQPQH
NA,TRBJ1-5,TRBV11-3,ASSLGADQPQH
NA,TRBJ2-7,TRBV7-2,ASSFQGGYYEQY
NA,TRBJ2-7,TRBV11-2,ASSLNFRAGAYEQY
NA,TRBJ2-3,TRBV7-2,ASSLTGAGDTQY
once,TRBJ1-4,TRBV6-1,ASSGTRQEKLF
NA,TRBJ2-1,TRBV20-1,SARPPGINNEQF
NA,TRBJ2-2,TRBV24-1,ATSDLLGELF
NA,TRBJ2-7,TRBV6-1,ASSSSGRAVYEQY
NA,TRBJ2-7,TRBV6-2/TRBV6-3,ASRDSGGPSEEQY
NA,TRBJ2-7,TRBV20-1,SASGTSGGVSYEQY
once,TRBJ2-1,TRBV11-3,ASSLSLAGAREQF
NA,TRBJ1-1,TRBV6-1,ASKTASNTEAF
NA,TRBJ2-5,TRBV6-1,ASGRQETQY
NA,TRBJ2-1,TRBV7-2,ASSLASPLAGGQDRF
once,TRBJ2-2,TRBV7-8,ASSLELAGTGTGELF
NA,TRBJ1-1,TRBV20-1,SARGPKVDTEAF
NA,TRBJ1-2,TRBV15,ATSRGDRVQSYGYT
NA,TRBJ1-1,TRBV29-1,SARSNTEAF
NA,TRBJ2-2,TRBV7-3,ASSLRPGVTGELF
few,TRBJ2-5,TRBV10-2,ASRVAGGRETQY
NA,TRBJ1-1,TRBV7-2,ASSLFDPFGGDSNTEAF
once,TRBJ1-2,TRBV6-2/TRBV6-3,TSRETGAQGGYT
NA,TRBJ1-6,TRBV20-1,SARDRSVNSPLH
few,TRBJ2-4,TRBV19,ASSIDPPPGNIQY
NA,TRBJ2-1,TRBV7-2,ASSLDGTGVYNEQF
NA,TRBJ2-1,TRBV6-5,ASSSKGPSSYNEQF
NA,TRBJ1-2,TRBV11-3,ASSRRGGDYGYT
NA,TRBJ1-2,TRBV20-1,SALGSSGLGYT
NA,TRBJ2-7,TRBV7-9,ASSASPQGGGYEQY
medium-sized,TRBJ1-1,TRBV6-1,ASRRTLTVDNTEAF
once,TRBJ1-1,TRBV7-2,ASMSGGGGNTEAF
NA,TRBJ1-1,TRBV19,ASSIAAGGNTEAF
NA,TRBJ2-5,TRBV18,ASSTRDGGGETQY
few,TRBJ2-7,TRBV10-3,AISGAGAYEQY
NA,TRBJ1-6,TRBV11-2,ASSLAGTPLH
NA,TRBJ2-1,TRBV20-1,SASGVDLYEQF
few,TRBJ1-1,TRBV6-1,ASSVGRGPTEAF
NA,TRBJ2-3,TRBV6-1,ASSGSGTTDTQY
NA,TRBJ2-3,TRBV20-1,SARDSISTDTQY
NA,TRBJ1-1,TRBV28,ASSLAGAGTNTEAF
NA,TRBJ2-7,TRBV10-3,ASSHSGQDRYEQY
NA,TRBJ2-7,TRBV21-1,ASSTPETAFYEQY
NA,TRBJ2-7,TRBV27,ASSRRSSGGLLEQY
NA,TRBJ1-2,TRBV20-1,SAGAGRGRIGYT
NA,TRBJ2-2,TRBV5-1,ASSLGTSGPSTGELF